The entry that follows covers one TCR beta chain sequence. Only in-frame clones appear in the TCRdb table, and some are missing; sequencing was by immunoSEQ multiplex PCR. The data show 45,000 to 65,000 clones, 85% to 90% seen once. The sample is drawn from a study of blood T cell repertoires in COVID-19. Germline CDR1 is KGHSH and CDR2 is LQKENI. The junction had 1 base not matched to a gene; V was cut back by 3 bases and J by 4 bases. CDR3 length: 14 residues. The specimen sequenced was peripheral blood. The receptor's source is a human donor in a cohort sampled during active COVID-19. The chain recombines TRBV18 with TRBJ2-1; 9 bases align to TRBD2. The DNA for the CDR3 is TGTGCCAGCTCACCGGCGGGAGGGTACAATGAGCAGTTCTTC. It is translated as CASSPAGGYNEQFF.